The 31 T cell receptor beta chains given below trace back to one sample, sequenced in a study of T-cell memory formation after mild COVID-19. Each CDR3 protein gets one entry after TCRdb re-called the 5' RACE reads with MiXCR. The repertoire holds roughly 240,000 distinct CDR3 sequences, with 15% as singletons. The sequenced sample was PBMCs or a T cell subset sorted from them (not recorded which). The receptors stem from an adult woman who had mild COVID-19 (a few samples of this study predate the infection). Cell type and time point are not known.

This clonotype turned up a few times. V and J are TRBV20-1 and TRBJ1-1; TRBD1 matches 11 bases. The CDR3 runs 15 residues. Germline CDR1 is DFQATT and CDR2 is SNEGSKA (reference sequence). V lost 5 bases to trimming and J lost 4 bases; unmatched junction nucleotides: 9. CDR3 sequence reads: CSALGQGAVGTEAFF. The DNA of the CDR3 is TGCAGTGCTCTAGGACAGGGGGCGGTTGGCACTGAAGCTTTCTTT.

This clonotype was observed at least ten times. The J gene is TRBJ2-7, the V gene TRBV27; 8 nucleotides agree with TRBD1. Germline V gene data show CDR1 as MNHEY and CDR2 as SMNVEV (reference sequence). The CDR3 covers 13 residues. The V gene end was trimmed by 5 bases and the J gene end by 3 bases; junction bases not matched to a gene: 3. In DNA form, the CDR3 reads TGTGCCAGCAGTCGGACAGGGTACTACGAGCAGTACTTC. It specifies CASSRTGYYEQYF.

CDR3 in DNA: TGTGCCAGCACTTCAGGGGGGGCCACTGAAGCTTTCTTT. It encodes CASTSGGATEAFF. This chain connects TRBV6-5 to TRBJ1-1; 7 nucleotides line up with TRBD1. The germline V gene encodes CDR1 MNHEY and CDR2 SVGAGI. V gave up 7 bases and J gave up 4 bases; unmatched junction bases: 6. There are 13 residues in the CDR3.

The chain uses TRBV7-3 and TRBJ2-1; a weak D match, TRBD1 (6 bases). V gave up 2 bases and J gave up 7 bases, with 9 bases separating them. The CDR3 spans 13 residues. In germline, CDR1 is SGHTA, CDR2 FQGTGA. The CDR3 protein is CASSLGQRNEQFF. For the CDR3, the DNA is TGTGCCAGCAGCTTAGGACAGAGAAATGAGCAGTTCTTC.

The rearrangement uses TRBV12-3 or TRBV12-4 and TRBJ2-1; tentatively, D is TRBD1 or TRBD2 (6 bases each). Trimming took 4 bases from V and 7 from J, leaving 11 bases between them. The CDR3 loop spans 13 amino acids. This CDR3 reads CASSWGARNEQFF. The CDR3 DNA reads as TGTGCCAGCAGTTGGGGGGCTAGGAATGAGCAGTTCTTC.

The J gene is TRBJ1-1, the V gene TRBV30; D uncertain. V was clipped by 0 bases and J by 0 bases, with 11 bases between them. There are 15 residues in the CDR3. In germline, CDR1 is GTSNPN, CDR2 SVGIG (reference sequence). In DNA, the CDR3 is TGTGCCTGGAGTGTACAGCCCCTAATGAACACTGAAGCTTTCTTT. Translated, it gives CAWSVQPLMNTEAFF.

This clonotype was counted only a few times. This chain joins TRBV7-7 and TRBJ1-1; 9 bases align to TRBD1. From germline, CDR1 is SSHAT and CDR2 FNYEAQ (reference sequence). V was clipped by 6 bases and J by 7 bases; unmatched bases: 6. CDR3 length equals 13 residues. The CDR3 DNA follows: TGTGCCAGCAGTTCGGACAGGGGTGGTGAAGCTTTCTTT. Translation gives CASSSDRGGEAFF.

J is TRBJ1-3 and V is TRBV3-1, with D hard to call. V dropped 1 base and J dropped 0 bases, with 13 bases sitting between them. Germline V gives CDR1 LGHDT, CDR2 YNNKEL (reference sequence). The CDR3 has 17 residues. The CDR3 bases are TGTGCCAGCAGCCAAGGTCTGGGCAGGTCCTCTGGAAACACCATATATTTT. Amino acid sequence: CASSQGLGRSSGNTIYF.

In DNA form, the CDR3 reads TGCGCCAGCAGCAAAGGGGATGACGGAGCCTATGGCTACACCTTC. This gives the protein CASSKGDDGAYGYTF. The chain employs TRBV5-1 and TRBJ1-2, with D maybe TRBD1 (5 bases). V shed 4 bases and J shed 4 bases, with 17 bases lying between them. This CDR3 contains 15 residues. CDR1 is SGHRS and CDR2 is YFSETQ in the germline V gene.

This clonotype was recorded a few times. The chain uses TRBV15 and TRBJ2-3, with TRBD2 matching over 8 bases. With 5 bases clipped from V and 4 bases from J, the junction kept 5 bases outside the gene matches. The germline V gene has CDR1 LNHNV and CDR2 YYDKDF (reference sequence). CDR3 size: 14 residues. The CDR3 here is CATSRTSSADTQYF. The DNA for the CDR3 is TGTGCCACCAGCCGGACTAGCAGCGCAGATACGCAGTATTTT.

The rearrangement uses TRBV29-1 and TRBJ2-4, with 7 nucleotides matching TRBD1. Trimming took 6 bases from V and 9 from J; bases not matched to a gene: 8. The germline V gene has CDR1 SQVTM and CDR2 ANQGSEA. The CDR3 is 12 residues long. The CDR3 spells CSVAGTEGIQYF. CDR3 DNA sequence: TGCAGCGTCGCCGGGACAGAGGGCATTCAGTACTTC.

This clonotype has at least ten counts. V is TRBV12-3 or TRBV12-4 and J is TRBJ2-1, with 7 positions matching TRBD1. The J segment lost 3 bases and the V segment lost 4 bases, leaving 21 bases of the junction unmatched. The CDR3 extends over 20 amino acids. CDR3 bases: TGTGCCAGCAGTTCAGACTCTGATTTCGTCAGGGGGTTTGGCTACAATGAGCAGTTCTTC. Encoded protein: CASSSDSDFVRGFGYNEQFF.

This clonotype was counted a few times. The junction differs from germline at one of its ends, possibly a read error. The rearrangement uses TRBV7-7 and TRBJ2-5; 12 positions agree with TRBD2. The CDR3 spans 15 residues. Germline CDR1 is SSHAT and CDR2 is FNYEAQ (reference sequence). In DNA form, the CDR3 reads TGTGCTAGCAGCTTAGATCTAGCGGGAGGGGAGACCCAGTACTTC. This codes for CASSLDLAGGETQYF.

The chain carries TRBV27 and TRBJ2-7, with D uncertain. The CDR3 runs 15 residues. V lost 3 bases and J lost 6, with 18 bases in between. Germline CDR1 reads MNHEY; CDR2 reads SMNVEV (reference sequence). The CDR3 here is CASSFGHTTSREQYF. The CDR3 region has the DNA TGTGCCAGCAGTTTTGGCCACACTACCTCCCGCGAGCAGTACTTC.

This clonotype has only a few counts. Written as DNA, the CDR3 is TGTGCCAGCAGCCGTGCCCCGGGGGCCGGGGGGGACACTGAAGCTTTCTTT. Translated, it gives CASSRAPGAGGDTEAFF. The rearrangement uses TRBV7-2 and TRBJ1-1, with D tentatively TRBD1 (6 bases). Trimming removed 5 bases at V and 3 bases at J, with 22 bases between. The CDR3 runs 17 residues. The germline V gene encodes CDR1 SGHTA and CDR2 FQGNSA.

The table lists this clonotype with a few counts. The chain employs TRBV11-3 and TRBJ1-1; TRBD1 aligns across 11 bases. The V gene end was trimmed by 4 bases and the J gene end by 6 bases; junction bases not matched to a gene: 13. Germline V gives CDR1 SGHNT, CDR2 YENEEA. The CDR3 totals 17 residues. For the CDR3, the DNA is TGTGCCAGCAGCTCCCGCCCCGGACAGGGGGCCCTGCCTGAAGCTTTCTTT. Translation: CASSSRPGQGALPEAFF.

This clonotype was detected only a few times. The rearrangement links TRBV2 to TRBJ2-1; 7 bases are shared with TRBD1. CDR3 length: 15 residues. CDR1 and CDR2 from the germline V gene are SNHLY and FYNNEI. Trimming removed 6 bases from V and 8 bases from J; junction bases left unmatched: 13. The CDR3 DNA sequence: TGTGCCAGCAGCCGTCGGACAGGCCCGCAGGATGAGCAGTTCTTC. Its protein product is CASSRRTGPQDEQFF.

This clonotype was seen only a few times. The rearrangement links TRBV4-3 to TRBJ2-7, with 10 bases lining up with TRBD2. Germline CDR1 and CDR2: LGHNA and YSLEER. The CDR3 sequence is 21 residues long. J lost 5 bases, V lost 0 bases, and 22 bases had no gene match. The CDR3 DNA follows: TGCGCCAGCAGCCAAGATCTAGTTCAAGGCAGGGCGGCTAGCGGGAGCCACGAGCAGTACTTC. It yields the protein CASSQDLVQGRAASGSHEQYF.

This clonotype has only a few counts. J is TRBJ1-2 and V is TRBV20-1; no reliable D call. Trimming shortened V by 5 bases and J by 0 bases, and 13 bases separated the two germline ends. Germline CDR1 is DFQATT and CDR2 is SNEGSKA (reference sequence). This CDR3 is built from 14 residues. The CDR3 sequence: CSAPTDLANYGYTF. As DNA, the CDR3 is TGCAGTGCTCCAACGGACCTAGCTAACTATGGCTACACCTTC.

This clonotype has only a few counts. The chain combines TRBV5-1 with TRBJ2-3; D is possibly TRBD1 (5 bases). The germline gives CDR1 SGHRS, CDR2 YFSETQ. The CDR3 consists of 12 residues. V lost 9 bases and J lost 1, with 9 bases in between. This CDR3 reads CATTTGTDTQYF. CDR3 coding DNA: TGCGCCACCACGACAGGCACAGATACGCAGTATTTT.

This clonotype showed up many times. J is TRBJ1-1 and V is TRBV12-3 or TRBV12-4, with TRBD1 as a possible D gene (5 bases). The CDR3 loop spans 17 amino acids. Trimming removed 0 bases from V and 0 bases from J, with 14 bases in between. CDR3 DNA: TGTGCCAGCAGTTTAGCGCTGGGGGGAGGGGTGAACACTGAAGCTTTCTTT. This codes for CASSLALGGGVNTEAFF.

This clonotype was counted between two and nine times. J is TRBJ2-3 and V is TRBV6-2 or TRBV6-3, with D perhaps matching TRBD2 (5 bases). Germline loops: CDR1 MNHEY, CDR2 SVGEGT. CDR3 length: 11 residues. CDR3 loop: CAARAIDTQYF. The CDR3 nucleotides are TGTGCAGCGAGGGCCATAGATACGCAGTATTTT.

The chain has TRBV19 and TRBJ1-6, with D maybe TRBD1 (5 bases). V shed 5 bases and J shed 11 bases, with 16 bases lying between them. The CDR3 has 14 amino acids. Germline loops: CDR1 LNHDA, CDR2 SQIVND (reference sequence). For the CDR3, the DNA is TGTGCCAGTAGTCCTTTGTGGACATCAGCACCCCTCCACTTT. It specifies CASSPLWTSAPLHF.

CDR3 DNA sequence: TGTGCCAGCCATGGAGCCGGGGTGTCGGACACTGAAGCTTTCTTT. Translating it yields CASHGAGVSDTEAFF. The V call is TRBV6-5, the J call TRBJ1-1; D ambiguous. With 8 bases removed from V and 3 bases from J, the gap between germline ends came to 19 bases. The CDR3 contains 15 residues. From germline, CDR1 is MNHEY and CDR2 SVGAGI.

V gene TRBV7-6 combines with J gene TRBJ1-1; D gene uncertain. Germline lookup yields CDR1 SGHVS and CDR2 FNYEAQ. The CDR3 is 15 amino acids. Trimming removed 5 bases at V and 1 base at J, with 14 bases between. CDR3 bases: TGTGCCAGCAGCCCTCTCGCGGGATCGAACACTGAAGCTTTCTTT. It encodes CASSPLAGSNTEAFF.

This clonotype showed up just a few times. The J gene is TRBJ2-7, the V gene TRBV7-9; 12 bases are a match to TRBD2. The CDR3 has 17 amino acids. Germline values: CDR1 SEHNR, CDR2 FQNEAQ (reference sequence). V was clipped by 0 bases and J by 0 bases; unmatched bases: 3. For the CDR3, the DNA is TGTGCCAGCAGCTTAGCGATGACTAGCGGGAGCTCCTACGAGCAGTACTTC. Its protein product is CASSLAMTSGSSYEQYF.

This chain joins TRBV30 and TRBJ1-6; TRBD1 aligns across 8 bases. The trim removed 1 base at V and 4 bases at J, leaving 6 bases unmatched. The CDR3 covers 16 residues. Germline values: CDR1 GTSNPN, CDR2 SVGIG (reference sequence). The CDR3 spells CAWSAPQGAYNSPLHF. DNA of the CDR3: TGTGCCTGGAGTGCCCCCCAGGGGGCATATAATTCACCCCTCCACTTT.

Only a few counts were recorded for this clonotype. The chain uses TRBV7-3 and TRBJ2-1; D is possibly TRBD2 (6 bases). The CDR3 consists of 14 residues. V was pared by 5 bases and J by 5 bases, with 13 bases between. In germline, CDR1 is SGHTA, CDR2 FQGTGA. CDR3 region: CASSPTSGNNEQFF. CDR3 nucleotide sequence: TGTGCCAGCAGCCCGACTAGTGGTAACAATGAGCAGTTCTTC.

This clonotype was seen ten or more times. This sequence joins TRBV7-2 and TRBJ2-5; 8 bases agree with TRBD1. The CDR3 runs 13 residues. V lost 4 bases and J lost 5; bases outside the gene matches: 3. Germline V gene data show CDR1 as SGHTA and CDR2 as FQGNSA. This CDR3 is CASSSDRGETQYF. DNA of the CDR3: TGTGCCAGCAGCTCAGACAGGGGTGAGACCCAGTACTTC.

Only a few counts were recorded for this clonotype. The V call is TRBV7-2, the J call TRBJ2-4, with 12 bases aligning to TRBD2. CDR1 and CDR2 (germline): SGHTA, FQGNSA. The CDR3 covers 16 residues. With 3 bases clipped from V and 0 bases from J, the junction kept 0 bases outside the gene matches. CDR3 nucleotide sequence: TGTGCCAGCAGCTTGACTAGCGGGGGAGCCAAAAACATTCAGTACTTC. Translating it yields CASSLTSGGAKNIQYF.

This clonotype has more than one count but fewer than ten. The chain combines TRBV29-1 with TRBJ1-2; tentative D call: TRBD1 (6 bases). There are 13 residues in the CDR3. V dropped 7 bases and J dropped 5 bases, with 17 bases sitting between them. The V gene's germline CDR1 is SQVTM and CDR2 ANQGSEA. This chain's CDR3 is CSAGTQLRYGYTF. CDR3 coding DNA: TGCAGCGCAGGGACACAGCTAAGATATGGCTACACCTTC.